The 30 T cell receptor beta chains below were found in one sample sequenced in a study of molecular identifiers for immune sequencing clone quantification. TCRdb redid the calling of the PCR reads with MiXCR, one entry per CDR3 protein. The sample carries 85,000 to 120,000 distinct CDR3 sequences, 35% recorded once. Sequencing was performed on naive CD8+ T cells from blood, with Jurkat cell RNA spiked in. The sample's subset: FACS-sorted CD8+CD4-CCR7+CD45RA+ naive T cells. These receptors were obtained from a human donor in good health. Some libraries in this study had Jurkat cell RNA spiked in.

About this clonotype itself: The CDR3 ends on some other residue instead of the conserved phenylalanine or tryptophan, so this is likely a read error. The CDR3 DNA follows: TGTGCCAGCAGCCAAGATTTTGGTCGCGCGAACACCGGGGAGCTGTTTATT. It specifies CASSQDFGRANTGELFI. The chain couples TRBV5-6 to TRBJ2-2; D gene ambiguous. With 4 bases removed from V and 0 bases from J, the gap between germline ends came to 16 bases. This CDR3 is built from 17 residues. Germline V gives CDR1 SGHDT, CDR2 YYEEEE.

J is TRBJ2-7 and V is TRBV7-9; D might be TRBD2 (5 bases). Trimming stripped 11 bases from V and 0 bases from J, with 17 bases between. Germline-derived CDR1 and CDR2 are SEHNR and FQNEAQ (reference sequence). This CDR3 comprises 14 residues. This CDR3 is CALMGEESSYEQYF. The CDR3 coding sequence is TGTGCCCTCATGGGAGAGGAAAGCTCCTACGAGCAGTACTTC.

Turning to this clonotype: A single base separates this from a much larger clone, so it may be a read error. This chain uses TRBV28 with TRBJ2-3; possibly TRBD2 for D (5 bases). Germline CDR1 is MDHEN and CDR2 is SYDVKM. The CDR3 length is 15 residues. V was cut by 5 bases and J by 7 bases, with 19 bases left in between. The CDR3 is CASSPCAPGFYTQYF. In DNA form, the CDR3 reads TGTGCCAGCAGTCCCTGTGCCCCGGGGTTTTATACGCAGTATTTT.

For this clonotype: Germline is not matched at one junction end, which may reflect a read error. V is TRBV2 and J is TRBJ2-2; tentative D call: TRBD2 (7 bases). The CDR3 extends over 14 amino acids. CDR1 is SNHLY, CDR2 FYNNEI, per germline. CDR3 sequence reads: CASSIPRGAGELIF. CDR3 nucleotides: TGTGCCAGCAGTATACCACGGGGGGCCGGGGAGCTGATTTTT.

This clonotype has a count of ten or more. The V gene is TRBV27, the J gene TRBJ2-3; tentatively, D is TRBD1 (6 bases). This CDR3 is built from 13 residues. V lost 4 bases to trimming and J lost 3 bases, with 8 bases between them. Germline loops: CDR1 MNHEY, CDR2 SMNVEV (reference sequence). CDR3 DNA: TGTGCCAGCAGTTCCAGGGGAACAGATACGCAGTATTTT. This translates into CASSSRGTDTQYF.

Worth noting for this clonotype: A read error may be the cause here, since a much bigger clone is one base away. The V gene is TRBV7-8, the J gene TRBJ2-1; TRBD1 might be the D (6 bases). Looked up from germline, CDR1 is SGHVS and CDR2 is FQNEAQ. The length of the CDR3 is 14 residues. The V and J ends lost 4 bases and 10 bases respectively, with 17 bases between them. The CDR3: CASSSPQGPKEQFF. The CDR3 coding sequence is TGTGCCAGCAGCTCGCCACAGGGACCCAAAGAGCAGTTCTTC.

CDR3 residues: CASRIAGWLEAFF. The DNA of the CDR3 is TGTGCCAGCAGGATCGCAGGGTGGCTTGAAGCTTTCTTT. The J gene is TRBJ1-1, the V gene TRBV6-6; tentative D call: TRBD1 (5 bases). V was cut by 6 bases and J by 7 bases, with 15 bases left in between. The CDR3 runs 13 residues. CDR1 is MNHNY, CDR2 SVGAGI, per germline (reference sequence).

On this clonotype: The junction does not match germline at one end; this may be a read error. This sequence joins TRBV28 and TRBJ1-6; the D is unclear. The CDR3 length is 16 residues. From germline, CDR1 is MDHEN and CDR2 SYDVKM. CDR3 in DNA: TGTGCCAGCAGTTTTGATCCGACAATAGGAGGTTCACCCCTCCGCTTT. This codes for CASSFDPTIGGSPLRF.

In the case of this clonotype: It may be a read error: a sequence one base away is much more abundant. The rearrangement links TRBV5-5 to TRBJ2-1, with TRBD2 identical over 7 bases. CDR1 and CDR2 (germline): SGHKS, YYEKEE (reference sequence). V lost 5 bases, J lost 4 bases, and 12 bases stayed unmatched. This CDR3 has 16 residues. CDR3: CASRDPSGALYNEQFF. CDR3 nucleotides: TGTGCCAGCAGAGATCCTAGCGGAGCCTTATACAATGAGCAGTTCTTC.

Comment on this clonotype: A single base separates this from a much larger clone, so it may be a read error. The V call is TRBV7-2, the J call TRBJ2-1; 8 bases line up with TRBD2. In germline, CDR1 is SGHTA, CDR2 FQGNSA. The CDR3 consists of 15 residues. CDR3 sequence reads: CASSYAGGSYKEQFF. The CDR3 DNA sequence: TGTGCCAGCAGCTACGCGGGGGGCTCCTACAAAGAGCAGTTCTTC.

The rearrangement links TRBV5-3 to TRBJ2-7; 8 positions match TRBD2. TRBV5-3 is placed among ORFs of uncertain function. The CDR3 runs 13 residues. Germline trimming cut 8 bases from V and 6 bases from J; bases unmatched to any gene: 10. As DNA, the CDR3 is TGTGCCAGCAGCCCGGGACTAGTTGCCGAGCAGTACTTC. Amino acid sequence: CASSPGLVAEQYF.

Only a few counts were recorded for this clonotype. This chain joins TRBV14 and TRBJ2-2; 8 bases fit TRBD1. Germline V lookup: CDR1 SGHDN, CDR2 FVKESK. V shed 3 bases and J 0 bases; nucleotides not matched to a gene: 9. The CDR3 consists of 18 residues. CDR3 residues: CASSQEFWTGPNTGELFF. The CDR3 DNA reads as TGTGCCAGCAGCCAGGAATTCTGGACAGGGCCGAACACCGGGGAGCTGTTTTTT.

As for this clonotype: A much larger clonotype is one base distant, so this may be a read error. V is TRBV7-6 and J is TRBJ2-5; D is ambiguous. CDR1 and CDR2 (germline): SGHVS, FNYEAQ. Trimming shortened V by 4 bases and J by 3 bases, and 21 bases separated the two germline ends. The CDR3 contains 17 residues. This CDR3 reads CASSYYHSTCAEETQYF. The CDR3 DNA follows: TGTGCCAGCAGCTATTACCACTCGACTTGCGCGGAAGAGACCCAGTACTTC.

This clonotype was counted at least ten times. The V gene is TRBV20-1, the J gene TRBJ2-7, with D perhaps matching TRBD2 (6 bases). The ends were cut back, 5 bases at V and 7 bases at J, with 15 bases in the middle. CDR3 length equals 12 residues. The germline gives CDR1 DFQATT, CDR2 SNEGSKA (reference sequence). This chain's CDR3 is CSAPTSRGEQYF. The CDR3 DNA follows: TGCAGTGCTCCAACTAGTCGGGGGGAGCAGTACTTC.

For this clonotype: A read error is likely, as this CDR3 ends without the conserved phenylalanine or tryptophan. The V call is TRBV5-3, the J call TRBJ2-1; 7 bases match TRBD2. TRBV5-3 is noted as an ORF with a role that remains uncertain. This CDR3 is built from 17 residues. The CDR3: CASSLLSGTTLYNEQFI. The CDR3 DNA follows: TGTGCCAGCAGCTTACTCTCCGGGACTACCCTCTACAATGAGCAGTTCATC.

This clonotype was found many times. The J gene is TRBJ2-1, the V gene TRBV11-2; D is ambiguous. The CDR3 contains 12 residues. V was trimmed by 7 bases and J by 8 bases, leaving 12 bases between them. Germline V gene lookup returns CDR1 SGHAT and CDR2 FQNNGV. Written as DNA, the CDR3 is TGTGCCAGCAAAGGGCTTTACGATGAGCAGTTCTTC. Its translation: CASKGLYDEQFF.

This clonotype has a count of ten or more. The chain is built from TRBV7-6 and TRBJ2-2; TRBD1 aligns across 7 bases. Germline CDR1 reads SGHVS; CDR2 reads FNYEAQ. CDR3 length: 17 amino acids. V lost 3 bases and J lost 4; bases outside the gene matches: 11. CDR3 nucleotide sequence: TGTGCCAGCAGCTTCTCGGGGAGCAGGGGGACCACCGGGGAGCTGTTTTTT. Its translation is CASSFSGSRGTTGELFF.

Note on this clonotype: A clone one base away is much larger, so this may be a read error. The rearrangement uses TRBV28 and TRBJ2-7, with 10 bases identical to TRBD2. The CDR3 length is 13 residues. The germline V gene has CDR1 MDHEN and CDR2 SYDVKM. CDR3 sequence: CASGFTSGAEQYF. DNA for the CDR3: TGTGCCAGCGGTTTTACTAGCGGGGCCGAGCAGTACTTC.

V usage is TRBV12-3 or TRBV12-4 and J usage is TRBJ2-3; 10 bases match TRBD2. The CDR3 is 19 residues long. V lost 7 bases, J lost 4 bases, and 20 bases stayed unmatched. In DNA, the CDR3 is TGTGCCAGCAACCTAGCGGGAGTCGAAAAGGCACTATATGCAGATACGCAGTATTTT. This encodes CASNLAGVEKALYADTQYF.

The chain is built from TRBV4-3 and TRBJ2-7, with D maybe TRBD2 (6 bases). The CDR3 has 14 residues. CDR1 and CDR2 from the germline V gene are LGHNA and YSLEER. Trimming shortened V by 0 bases and J by 9 bases, and 15 bases separated the two germline ends. The CDR3: CASSQDGTGDGQYF. CDR3 in DNA: TGCGCCAGCAGCCAAGATGGGACGGGGGACGGGCAGTACTTC.

This clonotype was detected many times. The chain combines TRBV2 with TRBJ2-5; 7 bases are a match to TRBD1. The germline gives CDR1 SNHLY, CDR2 FYNNEI. J was trimmed by 2 bases and V by 5 bases; bases with no gene match: 8. The CDR3 is made up of 15 amino acids. In DNA form, the CDR3 reads TGTGCCAGCAGTCCCCGGACAGGAGCACAAGAGACCCAGTACTTC. This translates into CASSPRTGAQETQYF.

Turning to this clonotype: This may stem from a read error, because a much larger clone lies one nucleotide away. This rearrangement joins TRBV12-3 or TRBV12-4 to TRBJ2-7; TRBD2 matches 10 bases. This CDR3 has 15 residues. DNA for the CDR3: TGTGCCGGCAGTTTTTTACTAGCGGGGAACTACGAGCAGTACTTC. Amino acid sequence: CAGSFLLAGNYEQYF.

A few counts support this clonotype. This chain connects TRBV2 to TRBJ2-4; perhaps TRBD1 as D (5 bases). V dropped 6 bases and J dropped 0 bases, with 12 bases sitting between them. The germline gives CDR1 SNHLY, CDR2 FYNNEI. The CDR3 contains 15 residues. The CDR3 here is CASSDSVLAKNIQYF. As DNA, the CDR3 is TGTGCCAGCAGCGACAGCGTCCTAGCCAAAAACATTCAGTACTTC.

Details on this clonotype: A much larger clone differs from this one at a single base, so this may be a read error. The missing conserved phenylalanine or tryptophan at the end of this CDR3 makes a read error likely. The CDR3 nucleotides read TGTGCCAGCAGTTTCCCCACAAAGTCGGCTATGAACACTGAAGCTTTCTAT. It is translated as CASSFPTKSAMNTEAFY. This rearrangement joins TRBV28 to TRBJ1-1; D is uncertain. Germline CDR1 reads MDHEN; CDR2 reads SYDVKM. The CDR3 runs to 17 residues. Trimming cost V 3 bases and J 0 bases, with 17 bases left between them.

For this clonotype: The junction departs from germline at one end; a sequencing error may be responsible. The rearrangement links TRBV20-1 to TRBJ2-5, with unresolved D. The CDR3 loop spans 15 amino acids. Germline CDR1 is DFQATT and CDR2 is SNEGSKA (reference sequence). DNA of the CDR3: TGCAGTGCTAGCTCTTCCGAACGCCGGGTAGAGTCCCAGTACTTC. It is translated as CSASSSERRVESQYF.

The V call is TRBV27, the J call TRBJ2-5, with a weak D call TRBD2 (5 bases). The V end was cut by 5 bases, the J end by 10 bases, with 20 bases between. Per germline, CDR1 MNHEY and CDR2 SMNVEV (reference sequence). The CDR3 has 14 amino acids. The CDR3 spells CASSQMDGMEVQYF. The CDR3 nucleotides read TGTGCCAGCAGTCAAATGGATGGAATGGAGGTCCAGTACTTC.

The chain has TRBV5-6 and TRBJ2-7; D possibly corresponds to TRBD2 (6 bases). Per germline, CDR1 SGHDT and CDR2 YYEEEE. The V end was cut by 2 bases, the J end by 5 bases, with 17 bases between. This CDR3 has 15 residues. The CDR3 loop reads CASSLSVGGLDEQYF. The CDR3 DNA is TGTGCCAGCAGCTTATCGGTGGGAGGCTTGGACGAGCAGTACTTC.

A few counts support this clonotype. Relative to the germline gene, one junction end is altered; a read error may explain this. The gene calls are TRBV6-2 or TRBV6-3 and TRBJ2-3; 11 bases line up with TRBD2. The CDR3 is 18 residues long. Germline V gene sequence: CDR1 MNHEY, CDR2 SVGEGT. For the CDR3, the DNA is TGTGCCAGCAGTTCCCCACTTCAACTAGCGGGAGAGGCGGCACCAACTAATTTT. Residues: CASSSPLQLAGEAAPTNF.

The rearrangement uses TRBV5-1 and TRBJ2-7, with TRBD2 matching over 8 bases. In germline, CDR1 is SGHRS, CDR2 YFSETQ. The CDR3 contains 15 residues. V shed 0 bases, J shed 2 bases, and the junction held 4 bases outside the gene matches. CDR3 sequence (DNA): TGCGCCAGCAGCTTGGCCGGGAGGGGGACCTACGAGCAGTACTTC. Encoded protein: CASSLAGRGTYEQYF.

The chain has TRBV2 and TRBJ2-5; a weak D match, TRBD2 (5 bases). V was clipped by 9 bases and J by 2 bases, with 13 bases between them. Germline CDR1 SNHLY, CDR2 FYNNEI. This CDR3 comprises 13 residues. This CDR3 is CASSDGIQETQYF. CDR3 in DNA: TGTGCCAGTTCGGACGGGATACAAGAGACCCAGTACTTC.